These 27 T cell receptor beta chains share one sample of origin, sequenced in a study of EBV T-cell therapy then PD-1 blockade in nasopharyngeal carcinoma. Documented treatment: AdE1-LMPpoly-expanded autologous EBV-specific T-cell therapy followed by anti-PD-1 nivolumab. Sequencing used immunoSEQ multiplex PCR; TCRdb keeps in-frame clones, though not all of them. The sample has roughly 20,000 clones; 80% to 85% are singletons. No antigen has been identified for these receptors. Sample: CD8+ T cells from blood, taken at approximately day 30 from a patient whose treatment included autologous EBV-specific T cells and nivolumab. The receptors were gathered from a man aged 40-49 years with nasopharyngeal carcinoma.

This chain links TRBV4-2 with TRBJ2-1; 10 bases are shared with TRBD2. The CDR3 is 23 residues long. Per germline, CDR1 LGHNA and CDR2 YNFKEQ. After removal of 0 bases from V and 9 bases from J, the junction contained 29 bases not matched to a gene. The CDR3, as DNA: TGTGCCAGCAGCCAAGAGGAGATAGCGGGGGGTCATCTTCCCCCTTTCTTAATGAGTGAGCAGTTCTTC. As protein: CASSQEEIAGGHLPPFLMSEQFF.

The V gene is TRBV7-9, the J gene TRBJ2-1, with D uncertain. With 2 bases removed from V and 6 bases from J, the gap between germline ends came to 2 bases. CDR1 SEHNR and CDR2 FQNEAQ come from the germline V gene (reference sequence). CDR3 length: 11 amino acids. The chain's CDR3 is CASSLSNEQFF. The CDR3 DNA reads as TGTGCCAGCAGCTTAAGCAATGAGCAGTTCTTC.

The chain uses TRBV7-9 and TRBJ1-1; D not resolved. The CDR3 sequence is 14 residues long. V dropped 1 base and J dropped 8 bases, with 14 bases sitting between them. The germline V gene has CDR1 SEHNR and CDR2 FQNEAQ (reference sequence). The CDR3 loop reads CASSLGGAPREAFF. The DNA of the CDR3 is TGTGCCAGCAGCTTAGGGGGAGCTCCCCGGGAAGCTTTCTTT.

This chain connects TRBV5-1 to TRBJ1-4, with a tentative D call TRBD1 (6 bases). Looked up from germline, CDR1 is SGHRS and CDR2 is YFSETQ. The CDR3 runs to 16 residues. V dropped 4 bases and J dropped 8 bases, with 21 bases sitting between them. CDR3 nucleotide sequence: TGCGCCAGCAGCCTTCGGGGGGGCACGATAGGAGAAAAACTGTTTTTT. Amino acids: CASSLRGGTIGEKLFF.

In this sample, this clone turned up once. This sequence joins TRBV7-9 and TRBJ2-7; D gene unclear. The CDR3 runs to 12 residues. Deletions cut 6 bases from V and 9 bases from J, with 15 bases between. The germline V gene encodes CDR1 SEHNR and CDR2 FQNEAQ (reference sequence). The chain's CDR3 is CASRYEGSGQYF. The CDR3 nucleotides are TGTGCCAGCAGGTATGAAGGATCGGGGCAGTACTTC.

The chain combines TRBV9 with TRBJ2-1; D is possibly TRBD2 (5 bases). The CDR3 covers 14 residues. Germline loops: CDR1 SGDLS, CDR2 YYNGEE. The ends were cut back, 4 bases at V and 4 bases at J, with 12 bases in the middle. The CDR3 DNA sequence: TGTGCCAGCAGCCCAAGCGGAACTTACAATGAGCAGTTCTTC. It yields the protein CASSPSGTYNEQFF.

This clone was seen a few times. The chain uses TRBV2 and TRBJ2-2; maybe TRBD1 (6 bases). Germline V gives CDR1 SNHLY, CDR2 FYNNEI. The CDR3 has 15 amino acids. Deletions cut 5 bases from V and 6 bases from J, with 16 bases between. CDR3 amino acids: CASSTGKVSPGELFF. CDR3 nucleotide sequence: TGTGCCAGCAGTACAGGGAAAGTTAGCCCCGGGGAGCTGTTTTTT.

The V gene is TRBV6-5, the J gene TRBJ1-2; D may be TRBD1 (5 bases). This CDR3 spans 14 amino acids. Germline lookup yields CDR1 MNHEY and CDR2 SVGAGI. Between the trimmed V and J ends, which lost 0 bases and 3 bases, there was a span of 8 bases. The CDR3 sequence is CASSYSGEDYGYTF. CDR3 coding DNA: TGTGCCAGCAGTTACTCGGGGGAGGACTATGGCTACACCTTC.

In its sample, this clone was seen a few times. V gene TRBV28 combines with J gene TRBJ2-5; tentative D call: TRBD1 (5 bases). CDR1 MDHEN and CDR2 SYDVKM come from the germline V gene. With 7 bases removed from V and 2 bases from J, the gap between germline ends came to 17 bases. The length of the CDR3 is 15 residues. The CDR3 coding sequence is TGTGCCAGCACCCCGCAGGGTCGTGCACAAGAGACCCAGTACTTC. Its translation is CASTPQGRAQETQYF.

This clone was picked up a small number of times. CDR3 in DNA: TGTGCCAGCGGGGTGGGGGAGGTGGATACGCAGTATTTT. This gives the protein CASGVGEVDTQYF. V and J are TRBV25-1 and TRBJ2-3; tentative D call: TRBD2 (6 bases). The CDR3 runs to 13 residues. With 8 bases removed from V and 6 bases from J, the gap between germline ends came to 15 bases. CDR1 is MGHDK, CDR2 SYGVNS, per germline.

CDR3 sequence: CASSPSFGGGNQPQHF. In DNA form, the CDR3 reads TGCGCCAGCAGCCCCTCGTTTGGGGGAGGGAATCAGCCCCAGCATTTT. The chain recombines TRBV4-3 with TRBJ1-5; tentative D call: TRBD1 (5 bases). V lost 4 bases to trimming and J lost 4 bases, with 17 bases between them. The CDR3 has 16 amino acids. From germline, CDR1 is LGHNA and CDR2 YSLEER.

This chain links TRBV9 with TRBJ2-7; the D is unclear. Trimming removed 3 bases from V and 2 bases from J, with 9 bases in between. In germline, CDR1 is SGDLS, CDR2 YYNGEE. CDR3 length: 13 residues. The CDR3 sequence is CASSGGSTYEQYF. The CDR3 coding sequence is TGTGCCAGCAGCGGCGGAAGTACCTACGAGCAGTACTTC.

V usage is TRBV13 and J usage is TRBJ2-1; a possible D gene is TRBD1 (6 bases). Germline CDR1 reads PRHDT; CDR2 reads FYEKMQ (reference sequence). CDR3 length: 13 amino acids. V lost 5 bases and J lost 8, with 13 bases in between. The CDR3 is CASSQDSRDEQFF. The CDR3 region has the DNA TGTGCCAGCAGCCAGGACAGTCGGGATGAGCAGTTCTTC.

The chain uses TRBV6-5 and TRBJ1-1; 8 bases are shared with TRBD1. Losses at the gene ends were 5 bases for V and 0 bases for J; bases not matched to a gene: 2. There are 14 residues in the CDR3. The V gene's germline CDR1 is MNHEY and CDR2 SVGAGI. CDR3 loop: CASSQTGVNTEAFF. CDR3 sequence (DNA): TGTGCCAGCAGTCAGACAGGGGTGAACACTGAAGCTTTCTTT.

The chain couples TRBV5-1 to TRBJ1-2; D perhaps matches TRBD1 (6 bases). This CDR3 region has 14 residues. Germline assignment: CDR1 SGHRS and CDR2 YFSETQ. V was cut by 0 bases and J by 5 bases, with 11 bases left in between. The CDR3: CASSLATGLYGYTF. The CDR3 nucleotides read TGCGCCAGCAGCTTGGCTACAGGGCTTTATGGCTACACCTTC.

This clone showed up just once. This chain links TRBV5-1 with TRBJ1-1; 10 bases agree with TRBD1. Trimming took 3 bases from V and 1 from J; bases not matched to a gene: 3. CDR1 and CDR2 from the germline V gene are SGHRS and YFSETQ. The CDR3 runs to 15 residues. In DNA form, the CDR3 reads TGCGCCAGCAGCTCCCGGGACAGGGGGAACACTGAAGCTTTCTTT. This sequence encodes CASSSRDRGNTEAFF.

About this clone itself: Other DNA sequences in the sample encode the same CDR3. For the CDR3, the DNA is TGTGCCAGCAGCGTAGTAGGGGGGTCAGGGGGCGAGCAGTACTTC. It yields the protein CASSVVGGSGGEQYF. The rearrangement joins TRBV9 to TRBJ2-7; tentatively, D is TRBD1 (7 bases). Per germline, CDR1 SGDLS and CDR2 YYNGEE. Trimming left V 0 bases short and J 6 bases short, with 16 bases between. There are 15 residues in the CDR3. The variable domain in full, completed from reference TRBV9 and TRBJ2-7, reads DSGVTQTPKHLITATGQRVTLRCSPRSGDLSVYWYQQSLDQGLQFLIQYYNGEERAKGNILERFSAQQFPDLHSELNLSSLELGDSALYFCASSVVGGSGGEQYFGPGTRLTVT.

This CDR3 is CASSQESTSGGYEQYF. In nucleotides, the CDR3 is TGTGCCAGCAGCCAAGAATCGACTAGCGGGGGGTACGAGCAGTACTTC. The V and J genes are TRBV3-1 (or the pseudogene TRBV3-2) and TRBJ2-7, with 13 bases that match TRBD2. CDR3 length equals 16 residues. V lost 0 bases and J lost 4; bases outside the gene matches: 3. From germline, CDR1 is LGHDT and CDR2 YNNKEL (reference sequence).

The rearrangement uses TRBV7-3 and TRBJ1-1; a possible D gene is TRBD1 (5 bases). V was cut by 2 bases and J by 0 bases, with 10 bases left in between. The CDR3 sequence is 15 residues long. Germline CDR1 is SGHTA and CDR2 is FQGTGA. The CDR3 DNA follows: TGTGCCAGCAGCTTACTCAGACAGATGAACACTGAAGCTTTCTTT. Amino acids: CASSLLRQMNTEAFF.

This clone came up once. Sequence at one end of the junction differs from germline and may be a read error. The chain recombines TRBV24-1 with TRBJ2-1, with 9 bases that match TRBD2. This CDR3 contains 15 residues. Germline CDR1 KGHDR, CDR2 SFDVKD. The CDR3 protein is CATSSLRGGRSEQLF. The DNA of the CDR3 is TGTGCCACCAGTTCTTTGCGGGGGGGCCGGAGTGAGCAGCTCTTC.

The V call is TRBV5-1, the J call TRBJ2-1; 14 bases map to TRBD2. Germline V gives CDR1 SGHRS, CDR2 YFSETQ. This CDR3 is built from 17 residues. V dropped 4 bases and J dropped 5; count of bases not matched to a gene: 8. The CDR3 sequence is CASSRRLAGGSHNEQFF. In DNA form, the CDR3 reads TGCGCCAGCAGCAGACGACTAGCGGGGGGGTCACACAATGAGCAGTTCTTC.

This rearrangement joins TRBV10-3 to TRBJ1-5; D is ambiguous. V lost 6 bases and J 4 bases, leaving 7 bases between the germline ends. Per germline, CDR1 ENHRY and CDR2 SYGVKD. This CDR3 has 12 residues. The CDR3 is CAISTGNQPQHF. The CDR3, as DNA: TGTGCCATCAGCACCGGGAATCAGCCCCAGCATTTT.

CDR3: CASSYSLVGGEQYF. CDR3 coding DNA: TGTGCCAGCAGTTACTCTCTAGTCGGGGGCGAGCAGTACTTC. The chain is built from TRBV6-5 and TRBJ2-7; maybe TRBD2 (6 bases). The germline CDR1 and CDR2 sequences are MNHEY and SVGAGI. The CDR3 has 14 amino acids. V gave up 0 bases and J gave up 6 bases, with 12 bases separating them.

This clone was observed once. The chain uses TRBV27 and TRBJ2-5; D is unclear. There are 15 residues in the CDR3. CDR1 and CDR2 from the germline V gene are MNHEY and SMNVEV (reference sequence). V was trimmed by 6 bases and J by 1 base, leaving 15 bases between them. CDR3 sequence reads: CASRLGPTLQETQYF. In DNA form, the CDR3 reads TGTGCCAGCAGGCTAGGGCCAACCCTCCAAGAGACCCAGTACTTC.

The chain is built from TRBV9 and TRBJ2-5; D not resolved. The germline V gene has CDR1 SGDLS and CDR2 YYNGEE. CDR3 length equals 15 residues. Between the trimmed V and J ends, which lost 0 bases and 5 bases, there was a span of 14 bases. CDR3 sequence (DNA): TGTGCCAGCAGCGTAGCTACGCGAGGTTTGGAGACCCAGTACTTC. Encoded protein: CASSVATRGLETQYF.

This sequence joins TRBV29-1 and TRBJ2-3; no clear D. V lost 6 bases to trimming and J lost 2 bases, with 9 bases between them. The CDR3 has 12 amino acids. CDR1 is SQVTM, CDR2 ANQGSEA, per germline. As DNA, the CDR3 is TGCAGCGTCTTGGGCTCCACAGATACGCAGTATTTT. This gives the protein CSVLGSTDTQYF.

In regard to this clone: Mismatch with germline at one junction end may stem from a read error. The CDR3 is CASSVNGNTNYGHTF. In DNA, the CDR3 is TGTGCCAGCAGCGTGAACGGCAATACTAACTATGGCCACACCTTC. V usage is TRBV9 and J usage is TRBJ1-2; D is ambiguous. This CDR3 spans 15 amino acids. CDR1 is SGDLS, CDR2 YYNGEE, per germline.